This T cell receptor beta chain was identified during a study of T-cell reconstitution after alpha-beta-depleted transplantation in children. There are many counts of this clonotype. Its antigen is still unknown. The TCRbeta library incorporated unique molecular identifiers. TCRdb processed the PCR reads anew with MiXCR; each CDR3 protein has one entry. The profile covers 440,000 or so distinct CDR3 sequences, with about 45% appearing a single time and approximately 30% taken by the ten largest. Study results and limitations: Counts and diversity of T cells one year after transplant came mostly from newly produced T cells. Several hundred expanded graft clones reportedly were the source of alpha-beta T cells about two months after transplant. TCRbeta diversity was high at day 60 in some patients (a result of surviving recipient T cells and thymic progenitors).

The V end was cut by 0 bases, the J end by 6 bases, with 16 bases between. The CDR3 spans 15 residues. Germline lookup yields CDR1 SQVTM and CDR2 ANQGSEA. The receptor was derived from a girl aged 2 to 10 with aplastic anemia, due to receive a stem cell transplant. V is TRBV29-1 and J is TRBJ2-3; D gene unclear. The sample here was PBMCs, taken before TCRalphabeta/CD19-depleted stem cell transplant. CDR3: CSVEDWVIVRDTQYF. The CDR3 bases are TGCAGCGTTGAAGATTGGGTTATTGTCCGGGATACGCAGTATTTT.